These T cell receptor beta chains were read from a single sample in a study of blood T cell dynamics during melanoma immunotherapy. Libraries were prepared by immunoSEQ multiplex PCR; TCRdb keeps only in-frame clonotypes and omits some of them. The profile shows more than 5,000 clones, roughly 87% of them singletons. Sequenced material: blood, taken from a patient treated with checkpoint blockade. These receptors were obtained from a human donor with melanoma. Each CDR3 is given with its conserved first and last residue. Fields, in order: V gene, J gene, clone size, D gene, CDR3 DNA, CDR3 protein. D genes are given only for firm matches. Expanded clones get a size class; other rows say once, few or many, or leave the size out.

TRBV5-6	TRBJ2-7	few	TRBD2	TGTGCCAGCAGCGGAACTAGCGTTGGCGAGCAGTACTTC	CASSGTSVGEQYF
TRBV7-3	TRBJ2-2	few	NA	TGTGCCAGCAGCTTAGGGGGGTCCCTCACCGGGGAGCTGTTTTTT	CASSLGGSLTGELFF
TRBV7-9	TRBJ1-4	few	NA	TGTGCCAGCAGCTTAGTCGTCGGGGAACTGTTTTTT	CASSLVVGELFF
TRBV28	TRBJ2-7	NA	NA	TGTGCCAGCAGTTTTCTCAGGGCCCCCTCCTACGAGCAGTACTTC	CASSFLRAPSYEQYF
TRBV7-9	TRBJ2-5	NA	TRBD1	TGTGCCAGCAGCTCGGACAGGGGGTATTTTCAAGAGACCCAGTACTTC	CASSSDRGYFQETQYF
TRBV19	TRBJ2-7	NA	TRBD1	TGTGCCAGTAGTATCAGGGGGCGAAACGAGCAGTACTTC	CASSIRGRNEQYF
TRBV6-5	TRBJ1-4	NA	NA	TGTGCCAGCAGGGGGCAGGGAAGGGATGAAAAACTGTTTTTT	CASRGQGRDEKLFF
TRBV5-1	TRBJ2-2	once	NA	TGCGCCAGCAGCCTTATAGGAGCCGGGGAGCTGTTTTTT	CASSLIGAGELFF
TRBV30	TRBJ2-7	NA	NA	TGTGCCTGGAGGCAACAGGGTTCCTACGAGCAGTACTTC	CAWRQQGSYEQYF
TRBV7-2	TRBJ2-7	NA	NA	TGTGCCAGCAGCTTACAGGCGGGTGCCTACGAGCAGTACTTC	CASSLQAGAYEQYF
TRBV7-2	TRBJ2-7	NA	NA	TGTGCCAGCAGCTTAGCACTCTCCTACGAGCAGTACTTC	CASSLALSYEQYF
TRBV7-8	TRBJ2-5	NA	NA	TGTGCCAGCAGCTTAGACAGGGCAGAGACCCAGTACTTC	CASSLDRAETQYF
TRBV4-3	TRBJ1-2	few	TRBD1	TGCGCCAGCAGCCAAGCTGGACAGGGGGCCCGGGGCTACACCTTC	CASSQAGQGARGYTF
TRBV4-3	TRBJ2-3	once	TRBD2	TGCGCCAGCAGCCAGCGCCTAAGAGCACTAGCGGACGATACGCAGTATTTT	CASSQRLRALADDTQYF
TRBV7-2	TRBJ2-1	NA	NA	TGTGCCAGCAGCTTTTCCCGAGAACCCTACAATGAGCAGTTCTTC	CASSFSREPYNEQFF
TRBV5-8	TRBJ2-1	NA	NA	TGTGCCAGCACTGCTAGGGGGAGGAATGAGCAGTTCTTC	CASTARGRNEQFF
TRBV7-7	TRBJ2-1	NA	NA	TGTGCCAGCAGCTTGCAGGTTTACAATGAGCAGTTCTTC	CASSLQVYNEQFF
TRBV2	TRBJ1-3	NA	NA	TGTGCCAGCAGTGTTTTTAGAAACACCATATATTTT	CASSVFRNTIYF
TRBV11-2	TRBJ1-1	NA	NA	TGTGCCAGCAGCTTAGGAGGGGGACGGGCTTTCTTT	CASSLGGGRAFF
TRBV5-1	TRBJ1-1	NA	TRBD1	TGCGCCAGCAGCCTTCAGGGGGCCGGGTACACTGAAGCTTTCTTT	CASSLQGAGYTEAFF
TRBV11-3	TRBJ2-2	NA	NA	TGTGCCAGCAGGAGCAGGCTCAACACCGGGGAGCTGTTTTTT	CASRSRLNTGELFF
TRBV30	TRBJ2-7	NA	NA	TGTGCCTGGAGTGTACAATACGAGCAGTACTTC	CAWSVQYEQYF
TRBV18	TRBJ2-7	NA	NA	TGTGCCAGCTCACCAGGGACTGACTCCTACGAGCAGTACTTC	CASSPGTDSYEQYF
TRBV15	TRBJ2-7	NA	TRBD1	TGTGCCACCAGCACCGGGACAGGGGGCACCTACGAGCAGTACTTC	CATSTGTGGTYEQYF
TRBV6-1	TRBJ2-1	NA	TRBD2	TGTGCCAGCAGCGAGACTAGCGGGGGGGCAATTGAGCAGTTCTTC	CASSETSGGAIEQFF
TRBV9	TRBJ2-7	NA	NA	TGTGCCAGCAGCGTAGCAGGGGGAGGGACCTACGAGCAGTACTTC	CASSVAGGGTYEQYF
TRBV19	TRBJ1-2	NA	TRBD1	TGTGCCAGTAGCAGGGGGAGGTATGGCTACACCTTC	CASSRGRYGYTF
TRBV6-4	TRBJ1-1	once	TRBD1	TGTGCCAGCAGGGGACAGGTCGACACTGAAGCTTTCTTT	CASRGQVDTEAFF
TRBV18	TRBJ1-1	NA	NA	TGTGCCAGCTCACCACTCCCCTTTTCCGGGACGGTGAACACTGAAGCTTTCTTT	CASSPLPFSGTVNTEAFF
TRBV7-8	TRBJ2-7	NA	TRBD2	TGTGCCAGCAGCTTCGGGACTACCACCTACGAGCAGTACTTC	CASSFGTTTYEQYF
TRBV10-1	TRBJ1-6	NA	NA	TGCGCCAGCAGTGAGTCAGGGGGTTCACCCCTCCACTTT	CASSESGGSPLHF
TRBV6-1	TRBJ1-3	NA	NA	TGTGCCAGCAGTGGGGATTGGAATAGAAACACCATATATTTT	CASSGDWNRNTIYF
TRBV21-1	TRBJ1-2	few	NA	TGTGCCAGCAGCAAAGAGGAGGTCTATGGCTACACCTTC	CASSKEEVYGYTF
TRBV30	TRBJ2-2	NA	TRBD1	TGTGCCTGGAGTGTCCCGACAGGGGCCAACACCGGGGAGCTGTTTTTT	CAWSVPTGANTGELFF
TRBV27	TRBJ1-2	NA	NA	TGTGCCAGCAGGCTCGGACAGTCCTATGGCTACACCTTC	CASRLGQSYGYTF
TRBV5-6	TRBJ2-7	once	NA	TGTGCCAGCAGCTTGGTCCCAGGGCGGGGATACGAGCAGTACTTC	CASSLVPGRGYEQYF
TRBV5-4	TRBJ2-3	NA	NA	TGTGCCAGCAGCCGGGACCCCCGAGGGGCAGATACGCAGTATTTT	CASSRDPRGADTQYF
TRBV6-1	TRBJ2-1	NA	TRBD2	TGTGCCAGCAGTGAAGTACAAACGGGGTTAGCGGGAGTACTTACCATAGGTGAGCAGTTCTTC	CASSEVQTGLAGVLTIGEQFF
TRBV9	TRBJ2-7	NA	NA	TGTGCCAGCAGCGTAACCGGCTTTTCGAGCGAGCAGTACTTC	CASSVTGFSSEQYF
TRBV29-1	TRBJ1-2	NA	NA	TGCAGCGTTGGCGGGCAGAACTATGGCTACACCTTC	CSVGGQNYGYTF
TRBV30	TRBJ2-2	once	TRBD2	TGTGCCTGGAGTGTAAGGCGGGGGGGATACACCGGGGAGCTGTTTTTT	CAWSVRRGGYTGELFF
TRBV4-1	TRBJ2-2	NA	NA	TGCGCCAGCAGCCAAGGGACGGCGGACACCGGGGAGCTGTTTTTT	CASSQGTADTGELFF
TRBV5-1	TRBJ1-2	NA	TRBD1	TGCGCCAGCAGCCCCGACAGGGGTTCTGGCTACACCTTC	CASSPDRGSGYTF
TRBV9	TRBJ2-1	NA	TRBD2	TGTGCCAGCAGCGTAGTCGGGACTAGCGGAACCCACAATGAGCAGTTCTTC	CASSVVGTSGTHNEQFF
TRBV19	TRBJ2-3	NA	NA	TGTGCCAGTAGTATCCCCGCGGGGAACACAGATACGCAGTATTTT	CASSIPAGNTDTQYF
TRBV5-4	TRBJ1-2	NA	NA	TGTGCCAGTGCCGGGGATCAGGGTTCAGACTATGGCTACACCTTC	CASAGDQGSDYGYTF
TRBV5-6	TRBJ2-7	NA	TRBD1	TGTGCCAGCAGCTTGCTTGACAGGGTCCACGAGCAGTACTTC	CASSLLDRVHEQYF
TRBV9	TRBJ2-7	NA	NA	TGTGCCAGCAGCGTAGCAGGGGCCTCCTACGAGCAGTACTTC	CASSVAGASYEQYF
TRBV2	TRBJ1-5	NA	NA	TGTGCCAGCACCCGGGATTTAAATCAGCCCCAGCATTTT	CASTRDLNQPQHF
TRBV10-3	TRBJ2-1	once	NA	TGTGCCATCAGACCTGACTACGATTCAATCAATGAGCAGTTCTTC	CAIRPDYDSINEQFF
TRBV28	TRBJ1-2	NA	NA	TGTGCCAACCAAAAAAGGGGACATGGCTACACCTTC	CANQKRGHGYTF
TRBV11-1	TRBJ2-7	NA	NA	TGTGCCAGCAGCGTCTGGTCCTACGAGCAGTACTTC	CASSVWSYEQYF
TRBV4-3	TRBJ2-5	NA	NA	TGCGCCAGCAGCTGGGACACCCAAGAGACCCAGTACTTC	CASSWDTQETQYF
TRBV5-1	TRBJ2-3	NA	TRBD1	TGCGCCAGCAGCTTGGGACAGGGGGCGGGCATTACTAGCACAGATACGCAGTATTTT	CASSLGQGAGITSTDTQYF
TRBV7-3	TRBJ1-5	NA	NA	TGTGCCAGCAGCTTAATGGGGCCGGGACAACCCCAGCATTTT	CASSLMGPGQPQHF
TRBV10-2	TRBJ2-7	once	TRBD2	TGCGCCAGCAGTGAGTTGGCTAGCGGGAGTGTCCACGAGCAGTACTTC	CASSELASGSVHEQYF
TRBV11-2	TRBJ1-1	NA	NA	TGTGCCAGCACCCCCCAAATCTCGAACACTGAAGCTTTCTTT	CASTPQISNTEAFF
TRBV10-1	TRBJ1-2	NA	NA	TGCGCCAGCAGTGCCGGGATCTGGGACTATGGCTACACCTTC	CASSAGIWDYGYTF
TRBV19	TRBJ1-1	NA	NA	TGTGCCAGTAGATGGCAGGGAGCCACTGAAGCTTTCTTT	CASRWQGATEAFF